This T cell receptor (beta chain) was recovered during a study of cytomegalovirus exposure and HLA in healthy donors. Study-wide context: The 120 validation repertoires, a later analysis reported, used the same platform as the 600 to 700 repertoires from the first cohort.

The protocol was immunoSEQ multiplex PCR, while the TCRdb copy is restricted to in-frame clones and leaves out a portion. The profile shows roughly 130,000 clones, about nine tenths of them singletons. CDR1 and CDR2 from the germline V gene are MNHNS and SASEGT. The V and J ends lost 6 bases and 4 bases, in that order; junction bases with no gene match: 2. This CDR3 has 12 residues. The chain is built from TRBV6-1 and TRBJ1-1; TRBD1 matches at 7 bases. Sequenced sample: PBMCs. This sequence originates from a man between 25 and 39 years old in good health and CMV-seronegative. The CDR3 sequence: CASRAGGTEAFF. The CDR3 DNA reads TGTGCCAGCAGGGCAGGGGGCACTGAAGCTTTCTTT.